The T cell receptor beta chain under discussion was sequenced for a study of response to subunit inactivated influenza vaccine. General study findings and limits: That few new T cells are recruited by each seasonal influenza vaccination was the authors' suggestion.

TCRdb recomputed calls from the RT-PCR reads with MiXCR, one row per CDR3 protein. The sample lists 530,000 or so distinct CDR3 sequences; about 14% were seen once. This clonotype appeared a few times. Its antigen is undetermined. The CDR3 has 14 residues. V was shortened by 1 base and J by 8 bases, with 12 bases between the two germline ends. The germline V gene encodes CDR1 SEHNR and CDR2 FQNEAQ (reference sequence). The V call is TRBV7-9, the J call TRBJ2-1; D gene uncertain. The sequences come from PBMCs from blood, collected 11 to 12 days after vaccination. The sequence derives from a man aged 50 to 59 who received an inactivated influenza vaccine. The chain's CDR3 is CASSLGAPPDEQFF. The DNA of the CDR3 is TGTGCCAGCAGCTTAGGGGCGCCCCCCGATGAGCAGTTCTTC.